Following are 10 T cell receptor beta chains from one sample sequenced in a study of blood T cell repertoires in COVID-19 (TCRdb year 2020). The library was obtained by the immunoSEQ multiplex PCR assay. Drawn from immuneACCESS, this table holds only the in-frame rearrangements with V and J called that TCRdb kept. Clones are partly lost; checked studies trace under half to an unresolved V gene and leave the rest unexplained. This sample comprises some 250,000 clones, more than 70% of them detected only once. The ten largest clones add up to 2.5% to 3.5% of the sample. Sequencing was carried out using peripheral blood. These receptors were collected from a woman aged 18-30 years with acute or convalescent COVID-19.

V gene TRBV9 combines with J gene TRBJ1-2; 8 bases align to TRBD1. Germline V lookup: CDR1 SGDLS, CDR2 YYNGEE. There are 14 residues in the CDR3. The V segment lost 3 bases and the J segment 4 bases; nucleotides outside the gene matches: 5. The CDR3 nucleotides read TGTGCCAGCAGCGATACAGGGGGTGGCTATGGCTACACCTTC. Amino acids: CASSDTGGGYGYTF. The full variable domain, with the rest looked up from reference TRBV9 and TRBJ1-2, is DSGVTQTPKHLITATGQRVTLRCSPRSGDLSVYWYQQSLDQGLQFLIQYYNGEERAKGNILERFSAQQFPDLHSELNLSSLELGDSALYFCASSDTGGGYGYTFGSGTRLTVV.

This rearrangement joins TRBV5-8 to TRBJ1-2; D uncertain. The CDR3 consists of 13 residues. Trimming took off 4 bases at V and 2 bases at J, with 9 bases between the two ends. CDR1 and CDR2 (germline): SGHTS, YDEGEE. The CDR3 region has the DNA TGTGCCAGCAGCCGCACAGTGAACTATGGCTACACCTTC. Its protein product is CASSRTVNYGYTF.

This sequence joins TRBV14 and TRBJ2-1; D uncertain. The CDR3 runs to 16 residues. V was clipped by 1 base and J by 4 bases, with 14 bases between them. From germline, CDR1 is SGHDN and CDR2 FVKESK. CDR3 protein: CASSQGVVPGYNEQFF. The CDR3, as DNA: TGTGCCAGCAGCCAAGGTGTGGTCCCCGGTTACAATGAGCAGTTCTTC.

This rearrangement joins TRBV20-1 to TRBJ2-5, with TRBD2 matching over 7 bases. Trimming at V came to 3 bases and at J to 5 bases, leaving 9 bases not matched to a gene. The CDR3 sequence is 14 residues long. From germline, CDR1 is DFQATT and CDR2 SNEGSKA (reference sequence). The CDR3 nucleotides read TGCAGTGCTAGTGAGGGAGGGCCGACGGAGACCCAGTACTTC. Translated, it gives CSASEGGPTETQYF.

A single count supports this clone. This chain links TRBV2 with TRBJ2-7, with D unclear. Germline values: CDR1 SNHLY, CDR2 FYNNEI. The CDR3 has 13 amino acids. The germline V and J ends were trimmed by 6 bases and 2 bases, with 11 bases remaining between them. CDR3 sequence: CASSLDTTYEQYF. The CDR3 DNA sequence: TGTGCCAGCAGCCTCGACACGACCTACGAGCAGTACTTC.

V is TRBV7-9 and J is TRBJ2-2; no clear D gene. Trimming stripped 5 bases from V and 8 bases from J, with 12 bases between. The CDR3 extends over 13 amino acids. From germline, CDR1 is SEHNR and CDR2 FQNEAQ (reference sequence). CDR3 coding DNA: TGTGCCAGCAGCCCCCCCTCGGAGGGGGAGCTGTTTTTT. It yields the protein CASSPPSEGELFF.

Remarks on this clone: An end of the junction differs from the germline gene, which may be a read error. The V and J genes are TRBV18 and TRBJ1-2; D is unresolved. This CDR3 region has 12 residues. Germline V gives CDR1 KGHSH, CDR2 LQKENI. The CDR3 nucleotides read TGTGCCAGCTCACCACCCAACTTTGGCTACACCTTC. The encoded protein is CASSPPNFGYTF. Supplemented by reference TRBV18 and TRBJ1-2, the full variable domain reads NAGVMQNPRHLVRRRGQEARLRCSPMKGHSHVYWYRQLPEEGLKFMVYLQKENIIDESGMPKERFSAEFPKEGPSILRIQQVVRGDSAAYFCASSPPNFGYTFGSGTRLTVV.

The CDR3 DNA reads TGTGCCAGTAGCCCAACAGGGGAGGTTTACGAGCAGTACTTC. It codes for CASSPTGEVYEQYF. The V and J genes are TRBV19 and TRBJ2-7, with D possibly matching TRBD1 (7 bases). Germline CDR1 and CDR2: LNHDA and SQIVND (reference sequence). The CDR3 totals 14 residues. The V gene lost 6 bases and the J gene lost 4 bases, with 16 bases spanning the gap.

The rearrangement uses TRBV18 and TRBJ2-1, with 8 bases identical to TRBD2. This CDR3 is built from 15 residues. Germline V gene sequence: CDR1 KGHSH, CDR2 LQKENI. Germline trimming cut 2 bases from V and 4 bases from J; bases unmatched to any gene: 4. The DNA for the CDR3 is TGTGCCAGCTCACCAGCGGGAGGATCATACAATGAGCAGTTCTTC. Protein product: CASSPAGGSYNEQFF.

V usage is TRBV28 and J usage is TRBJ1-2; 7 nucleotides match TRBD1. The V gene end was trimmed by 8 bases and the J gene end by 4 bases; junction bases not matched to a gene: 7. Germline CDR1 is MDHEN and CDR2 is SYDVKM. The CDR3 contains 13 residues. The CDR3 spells CASGTDPSYGYTF. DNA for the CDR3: TGTGCCAGCGGGACAGACCCTTCCTATGGCTACACCTTC.